This T cell receptor beta chain was recovered during a study of beta chain features in type 1 diabetes. Worth noting for this clone: Antigen unknown.

Findings and caveats of the study: The naive, central memory and Treg TCRB repertoires looked more alike in patients than they did in healthy donors. There was a moderate but significant shortening of TCRB CDR3s in all four CD4+ subsets of Type 1 diabetes patients.

The study reverse transcribed the entire isolated RNA, so it sequenced expressed TCRB transcripts. Some 3.6 million reads per sample were averaged for naive, central memory and regulatory samples. Profiled with immunoSEQ multiplex PCR; TCRdb holds only in-frame clones, not every one. This sample has about 38,000 clones, with 64% found just once. Sorting produced populations that all topped 95% purity. Germline V lookup: CDR1 MDHEN, CDR2 SYDVKM. Trimming pared 4 bases from V and 4 bases from J, leaving 8 bases between. The length of the CDR3 is 12 residues. The specimen was Tregs from blood. This sequence originates from a woman under 40 in good health. The V call is TRBV28, the J call TRBJ2-7; D unresolved. CDR3 DNA sequence: TGTGCCAGCAGTTATAATCAGTACGAGCAGTACTTC. Its translation is CASSYNQYEQYF.